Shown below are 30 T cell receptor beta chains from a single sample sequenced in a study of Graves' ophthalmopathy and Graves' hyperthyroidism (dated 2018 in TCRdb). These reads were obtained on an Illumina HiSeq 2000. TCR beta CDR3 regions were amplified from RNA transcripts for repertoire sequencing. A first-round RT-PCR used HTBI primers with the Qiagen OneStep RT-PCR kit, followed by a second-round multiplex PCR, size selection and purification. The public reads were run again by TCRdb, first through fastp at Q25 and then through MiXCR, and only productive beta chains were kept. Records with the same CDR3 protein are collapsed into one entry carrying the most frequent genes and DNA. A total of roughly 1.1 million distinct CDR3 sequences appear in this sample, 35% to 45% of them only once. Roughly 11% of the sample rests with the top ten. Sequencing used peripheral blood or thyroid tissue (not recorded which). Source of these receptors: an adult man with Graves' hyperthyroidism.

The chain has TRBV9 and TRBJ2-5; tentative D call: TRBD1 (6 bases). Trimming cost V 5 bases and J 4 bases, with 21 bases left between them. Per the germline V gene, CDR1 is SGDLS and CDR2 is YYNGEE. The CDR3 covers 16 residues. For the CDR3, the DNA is TGTGCCAGCAGTCGAGCCACAGGGTTAGGTAGAGAGACCCAGTACTTC. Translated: CASSRATGLGRETQYF.

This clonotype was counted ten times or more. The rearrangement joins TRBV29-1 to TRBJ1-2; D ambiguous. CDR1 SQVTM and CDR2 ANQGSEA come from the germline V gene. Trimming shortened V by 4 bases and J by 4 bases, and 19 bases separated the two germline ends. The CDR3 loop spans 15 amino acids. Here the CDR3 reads CSVVFYRADGYGYTF. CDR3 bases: TGCAGCGTTGTCTTCTATAGGGCCGACGGCTATGGCTACACCTTC.

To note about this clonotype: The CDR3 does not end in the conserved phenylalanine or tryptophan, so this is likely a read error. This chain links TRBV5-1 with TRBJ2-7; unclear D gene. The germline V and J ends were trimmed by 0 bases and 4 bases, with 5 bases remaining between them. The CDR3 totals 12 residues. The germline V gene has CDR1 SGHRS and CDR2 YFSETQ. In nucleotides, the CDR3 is TGCGCCAGCAGCTTGGTCCGATACGAGCAGTACCTC. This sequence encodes CASSLVRYEQYL.

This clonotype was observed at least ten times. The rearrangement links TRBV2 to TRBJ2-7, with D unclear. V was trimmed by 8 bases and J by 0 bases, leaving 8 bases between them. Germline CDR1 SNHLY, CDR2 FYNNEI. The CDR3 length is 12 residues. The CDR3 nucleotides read TGTGCCAGCGGATACCTCTCCTACGAGCAGTACTTC. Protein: CASGYLSYEQYF.

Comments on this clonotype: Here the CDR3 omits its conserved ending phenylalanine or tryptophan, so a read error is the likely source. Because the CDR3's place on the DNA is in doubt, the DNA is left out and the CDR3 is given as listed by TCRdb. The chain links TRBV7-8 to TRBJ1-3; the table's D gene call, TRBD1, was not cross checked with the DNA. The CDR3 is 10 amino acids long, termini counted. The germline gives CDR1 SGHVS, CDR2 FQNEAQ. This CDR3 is CASRRGDSAT.

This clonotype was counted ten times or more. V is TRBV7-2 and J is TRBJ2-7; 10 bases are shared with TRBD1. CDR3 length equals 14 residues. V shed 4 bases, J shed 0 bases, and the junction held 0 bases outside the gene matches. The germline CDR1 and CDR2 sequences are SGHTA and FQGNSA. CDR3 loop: CASSWDRGSYEQYF. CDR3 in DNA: TGTGCCAGCAGCTGGGACAGGGGCTCCTACGAGCAGTACTTC.

CDR3 nucleotide sequence: TGTGCCAGCAGTCGCCTCGGGGTTTCTAGCACAGATACGCAGTATTTT. Its protein is CASSRLGVSSTDTQYF. The rearrangement uses TRBV7-2 and TRBJ2-3, with D possibly being TRBD2 (5 bases). V lost 6 bases, J lost 0 bases, and 16 bases lay in between. Germline V lookup: CDR1 SGHTA, CDR2 FQGNSA. The CDR3 has 16 amino acids.

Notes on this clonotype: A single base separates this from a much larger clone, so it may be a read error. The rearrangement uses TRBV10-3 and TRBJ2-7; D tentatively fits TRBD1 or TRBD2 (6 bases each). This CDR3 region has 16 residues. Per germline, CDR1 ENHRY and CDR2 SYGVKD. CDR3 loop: CASSSVSGASSYEQYF. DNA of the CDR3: TGTGCCAGCAGTTCCGTTTCGGGGGCGAGCTCCTACGAGCAGTACTTC.

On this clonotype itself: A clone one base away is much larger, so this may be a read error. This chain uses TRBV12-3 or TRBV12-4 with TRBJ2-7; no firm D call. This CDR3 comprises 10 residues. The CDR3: CASGHYEQCF. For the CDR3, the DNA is TGTGCCAGCGGTCACTACGAGCAGTGCTTC.

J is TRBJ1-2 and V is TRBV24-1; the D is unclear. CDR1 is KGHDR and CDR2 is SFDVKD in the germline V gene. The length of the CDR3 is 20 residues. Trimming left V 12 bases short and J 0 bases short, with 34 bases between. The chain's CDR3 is CAPPAAKAPWHDRANYGYTF. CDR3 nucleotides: TGTGCCCCACCAGCAGCCAAGGCACCTTGGCACGATCGGGCTAACTATGGCTACACCTTC.

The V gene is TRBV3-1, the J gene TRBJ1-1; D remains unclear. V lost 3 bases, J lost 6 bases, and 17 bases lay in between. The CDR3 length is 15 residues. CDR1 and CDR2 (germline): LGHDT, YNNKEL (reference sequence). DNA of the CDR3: TGTGCCAGCAGCCACGACCCCAGGAGGTGGGCTGAAGCTTTCTTT. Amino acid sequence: CASSHDPRRWAEAFF.

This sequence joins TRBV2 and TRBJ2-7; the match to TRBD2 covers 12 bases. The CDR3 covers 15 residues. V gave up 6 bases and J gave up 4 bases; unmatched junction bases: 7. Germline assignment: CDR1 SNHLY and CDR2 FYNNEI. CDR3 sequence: CASRLRLAGAYEQYF. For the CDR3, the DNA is TGTGCCAGCAGACTAAGACTAGCGGGAGCTTACGAGCAGTACTTC.

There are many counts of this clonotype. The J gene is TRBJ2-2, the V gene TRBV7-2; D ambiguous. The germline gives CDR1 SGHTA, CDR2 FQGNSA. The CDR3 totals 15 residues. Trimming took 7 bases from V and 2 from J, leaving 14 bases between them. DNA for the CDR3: TGTGCCAGCATCTTTGGGCAGCTTAACACCGGGGAGCTGTTTTTT. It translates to CASIFGQLNTGELFF.

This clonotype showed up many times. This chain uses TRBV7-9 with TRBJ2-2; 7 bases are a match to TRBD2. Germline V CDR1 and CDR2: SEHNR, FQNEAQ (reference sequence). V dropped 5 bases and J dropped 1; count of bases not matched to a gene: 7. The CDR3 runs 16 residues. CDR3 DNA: TGTGCCAGCAGCCCTACGACTAGCCTGAACACCGGGGAGCTGTTTTTT. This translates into CASSPTTSLNTGELFF.

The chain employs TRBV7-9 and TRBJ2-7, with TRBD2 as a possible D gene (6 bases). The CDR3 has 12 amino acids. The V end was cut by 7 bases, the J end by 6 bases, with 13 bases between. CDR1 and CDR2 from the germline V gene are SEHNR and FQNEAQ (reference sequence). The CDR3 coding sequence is TGTGCCAGCACGGTCCAGACTAGCGAGCAGTACTTC. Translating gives CASTVQTSEQYF.

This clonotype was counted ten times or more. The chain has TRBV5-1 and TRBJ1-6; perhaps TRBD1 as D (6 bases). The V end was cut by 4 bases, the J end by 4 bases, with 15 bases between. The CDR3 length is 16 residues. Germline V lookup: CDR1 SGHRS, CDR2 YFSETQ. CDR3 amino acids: CASSPDGQPYNSPLHF. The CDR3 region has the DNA TGCGCCAGCAGCCCGGATGGACAGCCATATAATTCACCCCTCCACTTT.

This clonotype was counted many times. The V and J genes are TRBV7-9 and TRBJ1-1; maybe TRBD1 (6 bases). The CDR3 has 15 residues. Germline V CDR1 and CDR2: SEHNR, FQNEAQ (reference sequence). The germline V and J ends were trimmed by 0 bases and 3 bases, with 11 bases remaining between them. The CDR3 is CASSLAQGWDTEAFF. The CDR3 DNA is TGTGCCAGCAGCTTAGCCCAGGGGTGGGACACTGAAGCTTTCTTT.

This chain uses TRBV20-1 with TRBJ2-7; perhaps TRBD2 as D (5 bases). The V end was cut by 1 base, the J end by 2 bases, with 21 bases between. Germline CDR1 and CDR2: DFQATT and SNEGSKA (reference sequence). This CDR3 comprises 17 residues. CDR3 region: CSARGDPAGPLPYEQYF. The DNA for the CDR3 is TGCAGTGCTAGAGGTGATCCCGCGGGTCCACTACCCTACGAGCAGTACTTC.

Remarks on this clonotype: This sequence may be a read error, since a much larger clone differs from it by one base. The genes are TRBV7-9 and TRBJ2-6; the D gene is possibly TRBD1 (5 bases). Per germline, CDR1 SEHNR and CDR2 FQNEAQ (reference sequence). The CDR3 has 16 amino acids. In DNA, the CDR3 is TGTGCCAGCAGCCCCCGTTTGAACTCTGGGGCCAACGTCCTGGCTTTC. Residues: CASSPRLNSGANVLAF.

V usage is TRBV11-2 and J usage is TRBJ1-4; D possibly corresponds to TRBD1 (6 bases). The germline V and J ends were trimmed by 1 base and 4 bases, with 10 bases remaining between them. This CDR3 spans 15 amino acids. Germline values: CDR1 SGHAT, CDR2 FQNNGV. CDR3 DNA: TGTGCCAGCAGCTTAGCAGGGGCTGATAATGAAAAACTGTTTTTT. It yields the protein CASSLAGADNEKLFF.

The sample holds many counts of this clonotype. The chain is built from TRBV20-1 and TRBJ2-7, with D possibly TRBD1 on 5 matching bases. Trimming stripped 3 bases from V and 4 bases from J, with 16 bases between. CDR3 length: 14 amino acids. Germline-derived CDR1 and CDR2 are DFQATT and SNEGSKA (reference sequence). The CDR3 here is CSASSLRTSYEQYF. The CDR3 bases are TGCAGTGCTAGTTCGTTGCGGACATCATACGAGCAGTACTTC.

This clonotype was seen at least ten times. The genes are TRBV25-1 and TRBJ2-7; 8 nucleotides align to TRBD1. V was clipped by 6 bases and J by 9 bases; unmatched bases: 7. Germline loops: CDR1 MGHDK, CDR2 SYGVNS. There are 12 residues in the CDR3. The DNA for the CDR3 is TGTGCCAGCAGGGGTGACAGGGGACTGCAGTACTTC. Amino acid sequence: CASRGDRGLQYF.

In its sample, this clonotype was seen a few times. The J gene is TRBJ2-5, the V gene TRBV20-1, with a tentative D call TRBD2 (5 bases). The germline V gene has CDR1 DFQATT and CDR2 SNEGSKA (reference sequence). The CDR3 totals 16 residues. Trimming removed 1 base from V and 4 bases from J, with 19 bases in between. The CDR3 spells CSARALGAVKLETQYF. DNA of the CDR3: TGCAGTGCTAGAGCCCTGGGAGCAGTGAAGTTAGAGACCCAGTACTTC.

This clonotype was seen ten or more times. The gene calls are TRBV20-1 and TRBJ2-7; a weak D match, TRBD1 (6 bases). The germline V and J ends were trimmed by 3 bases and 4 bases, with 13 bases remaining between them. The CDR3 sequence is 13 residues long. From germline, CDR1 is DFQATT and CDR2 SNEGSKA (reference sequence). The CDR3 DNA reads TGCAGTGCTAGCCCTGGGGGCCTTTACGAGCAGTACTTC. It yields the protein CSASPGGLYEQYF.

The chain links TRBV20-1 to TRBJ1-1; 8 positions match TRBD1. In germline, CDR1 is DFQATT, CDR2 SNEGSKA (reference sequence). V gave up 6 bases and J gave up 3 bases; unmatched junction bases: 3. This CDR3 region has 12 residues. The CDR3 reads CSAVQGDTEAFF. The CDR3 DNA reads TGCAGTGCCGTACAGGGGGACACTGAAGCTTTCTTT.

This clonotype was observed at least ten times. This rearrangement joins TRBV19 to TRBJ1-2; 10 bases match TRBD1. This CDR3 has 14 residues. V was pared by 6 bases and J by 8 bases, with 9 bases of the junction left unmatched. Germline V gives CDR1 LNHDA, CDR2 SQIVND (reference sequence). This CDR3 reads CASSELGTGDGYTF. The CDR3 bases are TGTGCCAGTAGCGAACTCGGGACAGGGGACGGCTACACCTTC.

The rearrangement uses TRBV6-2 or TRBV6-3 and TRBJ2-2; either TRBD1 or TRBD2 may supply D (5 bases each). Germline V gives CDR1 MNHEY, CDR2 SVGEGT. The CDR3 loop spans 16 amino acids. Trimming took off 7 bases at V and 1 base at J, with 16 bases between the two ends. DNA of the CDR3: TGTGCCAGCAATATTGGGGACCCCCTGAACACCGGGGAGCTGTTTTTT. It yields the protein CASNIGDPLNTGELFF.

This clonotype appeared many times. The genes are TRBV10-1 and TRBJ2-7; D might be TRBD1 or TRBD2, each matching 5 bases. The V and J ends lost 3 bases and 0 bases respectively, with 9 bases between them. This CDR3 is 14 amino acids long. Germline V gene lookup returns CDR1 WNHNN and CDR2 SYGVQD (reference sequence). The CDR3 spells CASSDEGSSYEQYF. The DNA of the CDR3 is TGCGCCAGCAGTGATGAGGGGAGCTCCTACGAGCAGTACTTC.

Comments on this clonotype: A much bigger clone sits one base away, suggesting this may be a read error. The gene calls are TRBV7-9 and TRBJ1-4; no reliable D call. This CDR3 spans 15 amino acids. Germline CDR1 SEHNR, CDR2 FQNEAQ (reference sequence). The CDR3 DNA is TGTACCAGCAGCCACTGGAAGGTACCTAATGAAAAACTGTTTTTT. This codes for CTSSHWKVPNEKLFF.

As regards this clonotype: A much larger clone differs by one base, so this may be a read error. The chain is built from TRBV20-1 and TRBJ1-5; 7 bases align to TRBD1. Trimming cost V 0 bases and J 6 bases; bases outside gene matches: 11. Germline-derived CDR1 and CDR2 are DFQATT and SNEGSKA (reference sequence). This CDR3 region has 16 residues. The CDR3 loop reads CSARDWGRGVPQPQHF. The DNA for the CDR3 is TGCAGTGCTAGAGATTGGGGCAGGGGGGTACCTCAGCCCCAGCATTTT.